This TCR beta chain is drawn from a study of T cell changes during pregnancy in multiple sclerosis. The J segment lost 0 bases and the V segment lost 4 bases, leaving 5 bases of the junction unmatched. The CDR3 loop spans 16 amino acids. Per germline, CDR1 SGHKS and CDR2 YYEKEE (reference sequence). Clones were read by immunoSEQ multiplex PCR, and TCRdb kept only the in-frame ones, dropping some. The sample includes 70,000 to 100,000 clones, roughly 93% of them seen just once. The sequencing used peripheral blood, collected in the first trimester of pregnancy. The chain is built from TRBV5-5 and TRBJ2-5; 11 nucleotides agree with TRBD2. The receptor comes from a female donor with multiple sclerosis, enrolled in a pregnancy study. The CDR3 DNA reads as TGTGCCAGCAGCCTCGGACTAGCGGGCCACCAAGAGACCCAGTACTTC. Translating it yields CASSLGLAGHQETQYF.